This T cell receptor beta chain was sequenced during a study of blood T cells in healthy people across ages. This CDR3 has 14 amino acids. Turning to this clonotype: A much larger clone sits a single nucleotide away, making a read error possible.

A second PCR, run for about 6 to 11 cycles, used a sample-barcoded 5' primer plus a J-beta primer mix. TCRdb used MiXCR to reprocess the 5' RACE reads, holding one entry per CDR3 protein. The profile shows 950,000 to 1,200,000 distinct CDR3 sequences, under 40% of them singletons. Each sample yielded at least 6 micrograms of PBMC total RNA. This rearrangement joins TRBV12-3 or TRBV12-4 to TRBJ2-1, with D hard to call. The source is a man aged 18 to 29 in good health. The sample comprised blood. The CDR3 DNA is TGTGCCATCAGTTTGGTGGCAGTGCTAAATGAGCAGTTCTTC. Encoded protein: CAISLVAVLNEQFF.